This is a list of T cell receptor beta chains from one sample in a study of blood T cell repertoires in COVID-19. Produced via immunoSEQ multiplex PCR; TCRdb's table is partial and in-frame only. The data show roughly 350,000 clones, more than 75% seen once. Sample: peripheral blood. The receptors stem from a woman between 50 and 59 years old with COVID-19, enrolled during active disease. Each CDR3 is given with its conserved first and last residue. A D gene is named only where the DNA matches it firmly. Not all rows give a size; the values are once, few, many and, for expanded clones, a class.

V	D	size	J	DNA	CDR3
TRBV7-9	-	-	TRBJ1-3	TGTGCCAGCAGCTTAGTGGAGAACACCATATATTTT	CASSLVENTIYF
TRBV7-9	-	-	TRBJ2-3	TGTGCCAGCAGCTTACCTCAGGGAGGCGCAGATACGCAGTATTTT	CASSLPQGGADTQYF
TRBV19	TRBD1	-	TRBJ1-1	TGTGCCAGTACTGTGACAGGGGCATGGCCTGAAGCTTTCTTT	CASTVTGAWPEAFF
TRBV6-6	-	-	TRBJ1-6	TGTGCCATTTCGGACAGAGGTAATTCACCCCTCCACTTT	CAISDRGNSPLHF
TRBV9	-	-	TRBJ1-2	TGTGCCAGCAGCGCCTCCAGGGGAGCTTTGAACTATGGCTACACCTTC	CASSASRGALNYGYTF
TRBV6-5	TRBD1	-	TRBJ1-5	TGTGCCAGCAGTCAAACAGGGGGATATCAGCCCCAGCATTTT	CASSQTGGYQPQHF
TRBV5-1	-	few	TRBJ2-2	TGCGCCAGCAGCTTGGCCACGAACACCGGGGAGCTGTTTTTT	CASSLATNTGELFF
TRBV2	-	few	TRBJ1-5	TGTGCCAGCAGTCGCACAGGTGGAAGCAATCAGCCCCAGCATTTT	CASSRTGGSNQPQHF
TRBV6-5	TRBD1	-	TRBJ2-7	TGTGCCAGCAGTTATTCCGGACAGGGACTCGGCTACGAGCAGTACTTC	CASSYSGQGLGYEQYF
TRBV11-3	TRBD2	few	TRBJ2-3	TGTGCCAGCAGCCTCGGACTAGCGGGGAGCACAGATACGCAGTATTTT	CASSLGLAGSTDTQYF
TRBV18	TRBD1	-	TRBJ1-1	TGTGCCAGCTCACCAGACAGGGCGCCTTCGAACACTGAAGCTTTCTTT	CASSPDRAPSNTEAFF
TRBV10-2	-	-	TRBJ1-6	TGCGCCAGCAGTGATGCGGCCCCGGACTCCTATAATTCACCCCTCCACTTT	CASSDAAPDSYNSPLHF
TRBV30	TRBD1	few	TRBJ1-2	TGTGCCTGGGAACAGGGGGCGCGGTATGGCTACACCTTC	CAWEQGARYGYTF
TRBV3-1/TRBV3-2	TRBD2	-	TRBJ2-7	TGTGCCAGCAGCCCTCCCACACTAGCGGGTTACTCCTACGAGCAGTACTTC	CASSPPTLAGYSYEQYF
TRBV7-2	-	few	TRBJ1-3	TGTGCCAGCAGCCGGACAGATGGAAACACCATATATTTT	CASSRTDGNTIYF
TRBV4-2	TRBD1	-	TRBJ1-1	TGTGCCAGCAGCCAATCACAGGGGGCCAACACTGAAGCTTTCTTT	CASSQSQGANTEAFF
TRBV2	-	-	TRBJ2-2	TGTGCCAGCAGCCCGGCCAGGATCACCGGGGAGCTGTTTTTT	CASSPARITGELFF
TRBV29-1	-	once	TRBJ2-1	TGCAGCGTCCGGCCCTCACAGATCTCCTACAATGAGCAGTTCTTC	CSVRPSQISYNEQFF
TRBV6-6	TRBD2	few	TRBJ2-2	TGTGCCAGCAGCGGGACTAGCACGGCCGGGGAGCTGTTTTTT	CASSGTSTAGELFF
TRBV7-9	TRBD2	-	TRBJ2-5	TGTGCCAGCAGCCGGGGACTAGCGGGAGGGTACCAAGAGACCCAGTACTTC	CASSRGLAGGYQETQYF
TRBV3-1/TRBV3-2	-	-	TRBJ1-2	TGTGCCAGCAGCCACACAGGGATCATTAACTATGGCTACACCTTC	CASSHTGIINYGYTF
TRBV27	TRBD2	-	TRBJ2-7	TGTGCCAGCAGGCCTCGTGTAGCGGGAGGGCCCTACGAGCAGTACTTC	CASRPRVAGGPYEQYF
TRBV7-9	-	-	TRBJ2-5	TGTGCCAGCAGCTTAAGGTTGGACACGCAAGAGACCCAGTACTTC	CASSLRLDTQETQYF
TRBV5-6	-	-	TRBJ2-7	TGTGCCAGCAGCTTGGGACCGAGGGGGATGCGGGAGCAGTACTTC	CASSLGPRGMREQYF
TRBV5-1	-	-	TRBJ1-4	TGCGCCAGCAGGCCCGGTACTAATGAAAAACTGTTTTTT	CASRPGTNEKLFF
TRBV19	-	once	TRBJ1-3	TGTGCCACGGAATGGAGGTTCTCTGGAAACACCATATATTTT	CATEWRFSGNTIYF
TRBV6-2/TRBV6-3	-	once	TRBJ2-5	TGTGCCAGCAGTTACCCATACGGGACACTCAAAGAGACCCAGTACTTC	CASSYPYGTLKETQYF
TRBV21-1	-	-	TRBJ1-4	TGTGCCAGCAGCAACGGGGGGGCTCGGGACGCTCATGAAAAACTGTTTTTT	CASSNGGARDAHEKLFF
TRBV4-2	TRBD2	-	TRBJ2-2	TGTGCCAGCAGCCAGGGACTAGCGGAAAACACCGGGGAGCTGTTTTTT	CASSQGLAENTGELFF
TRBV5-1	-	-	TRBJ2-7	TGCGCCAGCAGCTCCTCCGGACAGTCCTACGAGCAGTACTTC	CASSSSGQSYEQYF
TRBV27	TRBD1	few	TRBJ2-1	TGTGCCAGCAGTTTATCTATCGGGACAGGATTTAACAATGAGCAGTTCTTC	CASSLSIGTGFNNEQFF
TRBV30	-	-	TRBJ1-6	TGTGCCTGGAGTCTAACGGGACACAATAATTCACCCCTCCACTTT	CAWSLTGHNNSPLHF
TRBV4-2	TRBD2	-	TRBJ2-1	TGTGCCAGCAGCCAAGATCCACTAGCGGGAGGCACCTACAATGAGCAGTTCTTC	CASSQDPLAGGTYNEQFF
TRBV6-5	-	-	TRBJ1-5	TGTGCCAGCAGTTTACAGGGCCGCAATCAGCCCCAGCATTTT	CASSLQGRNQPQHF
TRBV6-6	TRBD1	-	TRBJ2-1	TGTGCCAGCAGTCCCCGGGACAGGGGTGGGCATGAGCAGTTCTTC	CASSPRDRGGHEQFF
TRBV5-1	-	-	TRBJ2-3	TGCGCCAGCAGCTTGGGTCCATCCACAGATACGCAGTATTTT	CASSLGPSTDTQYF
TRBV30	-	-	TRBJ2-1	TGTGCCTGGGAGAGGAGGGGGCAATGGTACAATGAGCAGTTCTTC	CAWERRGQWYNEQFF